These 17 T cell receptor beta chains came from one sample sequenced in a study of Graves' ophthalmopathy and Graves' hyperthyroidism. For repertoire sequencing, the TCR beta CDR3 regions were amplified from RNA transcripts. The library came from an HTBI-primed first-round RT-PCR and a second-round multiplex PCR. One entry per CDR3 protein, called by TCRdb with MiXCR from the multiplex PCR reads. The sample has over a million distinct CDR3 sequences; about 35% are singletons. Material: peripheral blood or thyroid tissue (not recorded which). These receptors all come from an adult man with Graves' hyperthyroidism.

The chain employs TRBV7-6 and TRBJ2-7; 10 nucleotides agree with TRBD2. With V trimmed by 4 bases and J by 3 bases, 15 bases remained unmatched. The CDR3 spans 18 residues. The germline gives CDR1 SGHVS, CDR2 FNYEAQ. In DNA form, the CDR3 reads TGTGCCAGCAGCTCCATGGTGATGGGACTAGCGCCACACTACGAGCAGTACTTC. Translating gives CASSSMVMGLAPHYEQYF.

CDR3 amino acids: CASVSGVDTEAFF. The CDR3 DNA is TGTGCCAGTGTTTCTGGGGTTGACACTGAAGCTTTCTTT. This rearrangement joins TRBV5-5 to TRBJ1-1; D gene uncertain. This CDR3 is built from 13 residues. Germline lookup yields CDR1 SGHKS and CDR2 YYEKEE (reference sequence). V lost 8 bases and J lost 3, with 14 bases in between.

This clonotype has more than one count but fewer than ten. This chain joins TRBV9 and TRBJ2-3; 9 bases line up with TRBD2. The CDR3 is 16 residues long. Germline V gene lookup returns CDR1 SGDLS and CDR2 YYNGEE. Trimming cost V 0 bases and J 0 bases; bases outside gene matches: 2. The CDR3 coding sequence is TGTGCCAGCAGCGTAGGGGCGGGGGGGAGCACAGATACGCAGTATTTT. Translated, it gives CASSVGAGGSTDTQYF.

This clonotype was observed a few times. The CDR3: CASSPYLDEKLFF. In DNA, the CDR3 is TGTGCCAGCAGCCCTTACCTGGATGAAAAACTGTTTTTT. This chain joins TRBV27 and TRBJ1-4, with D unresolved. With 6 bases removed from V and 6 bases from J, the gap between germline ends came to 11 bases. Germline loops: CDR1 MNHEY, CDR2 SMNVEV (reference sequence). The CDR3 is 13 residues long.

The table lists this clonotype with many counts. V and J are TRBV29-1 and TRBJ2-7; no clear D gene. V was shortened by 0 bases and J by 2 bases, with 11 bases between the two germline ends. Per the germline V gene, CDR1 is SQVTM and CDR2 is ANQGSEA. The CDR3 has 14 residues. The CDR3 protein is CSVEDTGPPYEQYF. The CDR3 nucleotides are TGCAGCGTTGAAGACACCGGGCCCCCCTACGAGCAGTACTTC.

Note on this clonotype: At one end the junction does not follow the germline gene, possibly because of a read error. J is TRBJ1-1 and V is TRBV10-2; 9 nucleotides agree with TRBD1. The CDR3 extends over 15 amino acids. Germline CDR1 WSHSY, CDR2 SAAADI. CDR3 sequence: CASRGQGTWNTEAFF. CDR3 sequence (DNA): TGTGCCAGCAGGGGACAGGGTACCTGGAACACTGAAGCTTTCTTT.

This clonotype was seen at least ten times. The chain uses TRBV19 and TRBJ1-2; weak D call: TRBD1 (5 bases). This CDR3 has 13 residues. Between the trimmed V and J ends, which lost 7 bases and 3 bases, there was a span of 12 bases. Per the germline V gene, CDR1 is LNHDA and CDR2 is SQIVND (reference sequence). In DNA form, the CDR3 reads TGTGCCAGTACAACAGGCACCGACTATGGCTACACCTTC. Encoded protein: CASTTGTDYGYTF.

This clonotype was counted at least ten times. CDR3 amino acids: CSVDGGASYGYTF. The CDR3 DNA reads TGCAGCGTTGATGGGGGGGCCTCCTATGGCTACACCTTC. The V and J genes are TRBV29-1 and TRBJ1-2; maybe TRBD1 (6 bases). Germline V lookup: CDR1 SQVTM, CDR2 ANQGSEA. V was clipped by 3 bases and J by 4 bases, with 12 bases between them. The CDR3 length is 13 residues.

This clonotype was picked up a small number of times. The chain carries TRBV25-1 and TRBJ2-7; perhaps D is TRBD1 or TRBD2 (5 bases each). The ends were cut back, 2 bases at V and 3 bases at J, with 8 bases in the middle. Per the germline V gene, CDR1 is MGHDK and CDR2 is SYGVNS. The CDR3 extends over 13 amino acids. CDR3 amino acids: CASSEGGIYEQYF. The CDR3 DNA follows: TGTGCCAGCAGTGAAGGGGGTATCTACGAGCAGTACTTC.

This clonotype came up many times. V is TRBV5-1 and J is TRBJ1-2, with D hard to call. Germline CDR1 SGHRS, CDR2 YFSETQ. V was pared by 4 bases and J by 2 bases, with 15 bases between. The CDR3 has 15 amino acids. The CDR3 bases are TGCGCCAGCAGCGTAGGGCAAGCCTTCAACTATGGCTACACCTTC. Its translation is CASSVGQAFNYGYTF.

A note on this clonotype: At one of its ends the junction is not consistent with the germline gene, which may arise from a read error. V usage is TRBV5-1 and J usage is TRBJ1-4; possibly TRBD1 for D (5 bases). The CDR3 contains 9 residues. Germline V gives CDR1 SGHRS, CDR2 YFSETQ. The CDR3, as DNA: TGCGCCAGCAGCCCGGGGCACAATTTT. This gives the protein CASSPGHNF. Drawing the rest from reference TRBV5-1 and TRBJ1-4, the complete variable domain is KAGVTQTPRYLIKTRGQQVTLSCSPISGHRSVSWYQQTPGQGLQFLFEYFSETQRNKGNFPGRFSGRQFSNSRSEMNVSTLELGDSALYLCASSPGHNFGSGTQLSVL.

The table lists this clonotype with many counts. This rearrangement joins TRBV24-1 to TRBJ1-1; the match to TRBD1 covers 7 bases. J lost 7 bases, V lost 3 bases, and 4 bases had no gene match. CDR3 size: 13 residues. Germline CDR1 KGHDR, CDR2 SFDVKD. The CDR3 DNA reads TGTGCCACCAGTGATACTGGGACAGTTGAAGCTTTCTTT. This translates into CATSDTGTVEAFF.

The sample holds one count of this clonotype. For the CDR3, the DNA is TGTGCCAGCAGCCCTGGGGTACTTCAGCCCCAGCATTTT. Protein sequence: CASSPGVLQPQHF. The chain uses TRBV7-2 and TRBJ1-5; unclear D gene. There are 13 residues in the CDR3. The germline CDR1 and CDR2 sequences are SGHTA and FQGNSA. V lost 5 bases, J lost 6 bases, and 11 bases lay in between. Supplemented by reference TRBV7-2 and TRBJ1-5, the full variable domain reads GAGVSQSPSNKVTEKGKDVELRCDPISGHTALYWYRQSLGQGLEFLIYFQGNSAPDKSGLPSDRFSAERTGGSVSTLTIQRTQQEDSAVYLCASSPGVLQPQHFGDGTRLSIL.

This clonotype showed up just once. This chain connects TRBV2 to TRBJ2-7; 9 nucleotides agree with TRBD1. The germline CDR1 and CDR2 sequences are SNHLY and FYNNEI. There are 16 residues in the CDR3. V gave up 7 bases and J gave up 3 bases; unmatched junction bases: 13. CDR3: CASTARDRAPGYEQYF. The CDR3 DNA reads as TGTGCCAGCACCGCCCGGGACAGGGCCCCCGGCTACGAGCAGTACTTC. The whole variable domain, remainder taken from reference TRBV2 and TRBJ2-7, is EPEVTQTPSHQVTQMGQEVILRCVPISNHLYFYWYRQILGQKVEFLVSFYNNEISEKSEIFDDQFSVERPDGSNFTLKIRSTKLEDSAMYFCASTARDRAPGYEQYFGPGTRLTVT.

This clonotype was recorded at least ten times. The chain employs TRBV19 and TRBJ2-7; 10 bases are shared with TRBD1. This CDR3 contains 13 residues. Germline values: CDR1 LNHDA, CDR2 SQIVND (reference sequence). Germline trimming cut 10 bases from V and 3 bases from J; bases unmatched to any gene: 6. The CDR3 DNA follows: TGTGCCACCCCGGGACAGGGGTACTACGAGCAGTACTTC. It is translated as CATPGQGYYEQYF.

The gene calls are TRBV20-1 and TRBJ2-6, with 8 nucleotides matching TRBD2. The germline V gene encodes CDR1 DFQATT and CDR2 SNEGSKA (reference sequence). The J segment lost 0 bases and the V segment lost 3 bases, leaving 7 bases of the junction unmatched. This CDR3 comprises 17 residues. CDR3 residues: CSASLLAGDSGANVLTF. CDR3 nucleotides: TGCAGTGCTAGTCTTCTAGCGGGCGACTCTGGGGCCAACGTCCTGACTTTC.

Points on this clonotype: One base away lies a much larger clone, so this may be a sequencing read error. This likely comes from a read error, as the CDR3 has no conserved phenylalanine or tryptophan at its end. The chain links TRBV11-2 to TRBJ1-1; D is uncertain. The ends were cut back, 3 bases at V and 0 bases at J, with 11 bases in the middle. The CDR3 consists of 15 residues. Germline V gene sequence: CDR1 SGHAT, CDR2 FQNNGV. The DNA of the CDR3 is TGTGCCAGCAGCTTTGCGGGGTCCATGAACACTGAAGCTTTCCTT. Protein: CASSFAGSMNTEAFL.